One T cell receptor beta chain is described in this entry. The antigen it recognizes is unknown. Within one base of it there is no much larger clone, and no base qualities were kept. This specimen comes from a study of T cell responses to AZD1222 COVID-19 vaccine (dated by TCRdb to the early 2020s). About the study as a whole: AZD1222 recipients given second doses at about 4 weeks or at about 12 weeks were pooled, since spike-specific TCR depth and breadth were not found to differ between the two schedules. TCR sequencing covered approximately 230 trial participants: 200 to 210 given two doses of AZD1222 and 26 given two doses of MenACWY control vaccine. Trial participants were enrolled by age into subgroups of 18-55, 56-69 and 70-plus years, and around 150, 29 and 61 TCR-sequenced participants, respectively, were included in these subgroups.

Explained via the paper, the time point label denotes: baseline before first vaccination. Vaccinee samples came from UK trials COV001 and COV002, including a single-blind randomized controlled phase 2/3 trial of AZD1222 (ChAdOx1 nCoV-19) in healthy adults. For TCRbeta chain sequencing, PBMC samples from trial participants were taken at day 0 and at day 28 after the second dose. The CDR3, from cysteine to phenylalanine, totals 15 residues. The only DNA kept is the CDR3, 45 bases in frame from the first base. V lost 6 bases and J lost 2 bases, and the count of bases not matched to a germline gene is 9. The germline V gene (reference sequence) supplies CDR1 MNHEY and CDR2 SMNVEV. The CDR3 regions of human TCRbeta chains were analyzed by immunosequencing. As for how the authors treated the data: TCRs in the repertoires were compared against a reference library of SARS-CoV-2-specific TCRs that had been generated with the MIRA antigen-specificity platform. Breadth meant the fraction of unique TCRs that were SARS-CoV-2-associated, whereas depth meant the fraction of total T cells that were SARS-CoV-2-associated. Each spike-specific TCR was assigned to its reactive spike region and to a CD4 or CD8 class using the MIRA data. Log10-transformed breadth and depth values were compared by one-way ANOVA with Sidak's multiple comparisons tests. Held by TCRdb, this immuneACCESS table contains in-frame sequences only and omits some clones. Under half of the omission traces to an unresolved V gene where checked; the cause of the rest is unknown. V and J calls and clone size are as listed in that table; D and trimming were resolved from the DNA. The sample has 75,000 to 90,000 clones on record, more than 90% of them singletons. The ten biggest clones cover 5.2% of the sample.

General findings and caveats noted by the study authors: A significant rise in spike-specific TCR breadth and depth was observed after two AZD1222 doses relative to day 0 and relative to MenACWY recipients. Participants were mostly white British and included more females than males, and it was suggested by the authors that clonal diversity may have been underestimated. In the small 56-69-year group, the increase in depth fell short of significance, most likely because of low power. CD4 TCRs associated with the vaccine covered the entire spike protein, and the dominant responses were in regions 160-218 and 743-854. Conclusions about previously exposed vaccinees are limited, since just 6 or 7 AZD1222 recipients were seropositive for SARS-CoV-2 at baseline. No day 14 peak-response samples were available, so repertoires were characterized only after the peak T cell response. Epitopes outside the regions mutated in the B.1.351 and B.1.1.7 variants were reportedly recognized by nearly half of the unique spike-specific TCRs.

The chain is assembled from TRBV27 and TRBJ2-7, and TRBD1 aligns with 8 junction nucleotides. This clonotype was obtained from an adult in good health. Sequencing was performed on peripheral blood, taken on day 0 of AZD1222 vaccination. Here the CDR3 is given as CASSPRTGNAYEQYF. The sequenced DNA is TGTGCCAGCAGCCCCAGGACAGGGAATGCCTACGAGCAGTACTTC.